A single sample is the source of the 12 T cell receptor beta chains below, sequenced in a study of CD8 T cells in Susac syndrome (dated 2019 in TCRdb). The library was made by the immunoSEQ multiplex PCR assay. RNA was extracted using the RNeasy kit, and roughly 0.45 to 1 microgram was reverse transcribed with random hexamers. TCRdb ran its own pipeline on the public reads, namely fastp trimming at Q25 and MiXCR clone calling, and kept in-frame beta chains. Identical CDR3 protein sequences are pooled into one entry, listed with their most common genes and DNA. In this sample the table shows 77,000 or so distinct CDR3 sequences, about 92% of which occur a single time. The top ten constitute 0.4% to 0.55% of the sample. The sample was CD4+ T cells from PBMCs. The receptors stem from a human donor with Susac syndrome.

The chain links TRBV6-2 or TRBV6-3 to TRBJ2-7; maybe TRBD2 (6 bases). The V gene's germline CDR1 is MNHEY and CDR2 SVGEGT. This CDR3 comprises 14 residues. Trimming shortened V by 3 bases and J by 3 bases, and 12 bases separated the two germline ends. The CDR3 DNA sequence: TGTGCCAGCAGTTATGGAGGGATGGTCTACGAGCAGTACTTC. This translates into CASSYGGMVYEQYF.

The chain recombines TRBV18 with TRBJ1-5; unclear D gene. Germline CDR1 and CDR2: KGHSH and LQKENI. The CDR3 is 15 amino acids. V shed 4 bases and J shed 2 bases, with 12 bases lying between them. CDR3 DNA sequence: TGTGCCAGCTCACTCACCGGGGTTGGCAATCAGCCCCAGCATTTT. Translating it yields CASSLTGVGNQPQHF.

The chain combines TRBV6-6 with TRBJ1-1; maybe TRBD1 (6 bases). Germline CDR1 and CDR2: MNHNY and SVGAGI (reference sequence). This CDR3 region has 15 residues. With 6 bases removed from V and 1 base from J, the gap between germline ends came to 15 bases. CDR3 loop: CASSRGGAQNTEAFF. In DNA form, the CDR3 reads TGTGCCAGCAGCCGGGGGGGGGCGCAGAACACTGAAGCTTTCTTT.

V usage is TRBV6-5 and J usage is TRBJ1-1, with 7 bases fitting TRBD1. The CDR3 totals 18 residues. V gave up 4 bases and J gave up 4 bases; unmatched junction bases: 18. Germline CDR1 MNHEY, CDR2 SVGAGI. The CDR3 nucleotides read TGTGCCAGCAGTTCCCCCCGGACAGGTATCCAGAGGAGCACTGAAGCTTTCTTT. Its protein product is CASSSPRTGIQRSTEAFF.

The V and J genes are TRBV20-1 and TRBJ2-3, with TRBD2 identical over 13 bases. Trimming removed 4 bases from V and 2 bases from J; junction bases left unmatched: 3. The CDR3 totals 15 residues. Per the germline V gene, CDR1 is DFQATT and CDR2 is SNEGSKA (reference sequence). The CDR3 DNA reads TGCAGTGCTAAGGGACTAGCGGGACACACAGATACGCAGTATTTT. This encodes CSAKGLAGHTDTQYF.

The chain links TRBV20-1 to TRBJ2-7; 9 bases map to TRBD2. Per germline, CDR1 DFQATT and CDR2 SNEGSKA (reference sequence). V shed 5 bases and J 3 bases; nucleotides not matched to a gene: 5. The CDR3 spans 13 residues. CDR3 bases: TGCAGTGCTCCTAGCGGGGAGCGCTACGAGCAGTACTTC. Translated: CSAPSGERYEQYF.

This chain connects TRBV12-3 or TRBV12-4 to TRBJ1-3; TRBD1 matches 7 bases. This CDR3 region has 16 residues. V gave up 5 bases and J gave up 6 bases; unmatched junction bases: 13. The CDR3 reads CASSQLSGGPENTIYF. CDR3 bases: TGTGCCAGCAGTCAGCTCTCAGGGGGTCCTGAAAACACCATATATTTT.

The chain has TRBV11-1 and TRBJ2-3, with no clear D. V dropped 4 bases and J dropped 3 bases, with 11 bases sitting between them. The germline V gene has CDR1 SGHAT and CDR2 FQDESV (reference sequence). CDR3 size: 14 residues. The CDR3 reads CASSSLEPTDTQYF. CDR3 bases: TGTGCCAGCAGCTCTCTGGAACCAACAGATACGCAGTATTTT.

CDR3 in amino acids: CASSSDRVNTGELFF. The CDR3 DNA reads as TGTGCCAGCAGCTCGGACAGGGTTAACACCGGGGAGCTGTTTTTT. V is TRBV7-3 and J is TRBJ2-2; TRBD1 aligns across 8 bases. The germline CDR1 and CDR2 sequences are SGHTA and FQGTGA. The ends lost 4 bases at V and 2 bases at J; junction bases unmatched: 3. The CDR3 runs 15 residues.

The V and J genes are TRBV6-2 or TRBV6-3 and TRBJ2-2; TRBD2 matches 8 bases. Germline V CDR1 and CDR2: MNHEY, SVGEGT. The CDR3 consists of 18 residues. Trimming at V came to 2 bases and at J to 2 bases, leaving 10 bases not matched to a gene. The CDR3 DNA reads TGTGCCAGCAGTTACCAAGCAGCTAGCGGGTACAACACCGGGGAGCTGTTTTTT. Its translation: CASSYQAASGYNTGELFF.

The chain joins TRBV7-6 to TRBJ2-5, with 12 bases fitting TRBD2. The germline CDR1 and CDR2 sequences are SGHVS and FNYEAQ. This CDR3 comprises 14 residues. V was clipped by 2 bases and J by 5 bases; unmatched bases: 0. CDR3 sequence reads: CASSLTSGGETQYF. The CDR3 DNA reads as TGTGCCAGCAGCTTAACTAGCGGGGGGGAGACCCAGTACTTC.

The V call is TRBV12-2, the J call TRBJ2-3; the listed D gene, TRBD1, was not tested against the DNA. TRBV12-2 is tagged as a pseudogene. This CDR3 has 15 residues. The CDR3 sequence: CASRLGAGSTDTQYF. As DNA, the CDR3 is TGTGCAAGTCGCTTAGGGGCGGGTAGCACAGATACGCAGTATTTT.